A single count supports the clone carrying this TCR beta chain. The antigen remains undetermined. This specimen belongs to a study of radiotherapy plus CTLA-4 blockade in lung cancer. Overall study: The study recorded objective responses in around 18% of patients and disease control in around 33%. Study results and limitations: In blood, TCR clones derived from the tumor expanded after radiotherapy plus ipilimumab. Reports identified early blood T cell clone dynamics, with interferon-beta, as the best response predictor.

Those with chemo-refractory metastatic non-small-cell lung cancer were treated with focal radiation combined with CTLA-4 blockade using ipilimumab. The germline V gene encodes CDR1 MNHNS and CDR2 SASEGT. This CDR3 comprises 13 residues. Trimming removed 4 bases from V and 5 bases from J, with 11 bases in between. TCRdb's copy holds only in-frame clones and misses some; the assay was immunoSEQ multiplex PCR. The repertoire consists of more than 65,000 clones, with roughly four fifths occurring once and the leading ten covering 0.65% to 0.95%. The sequence derives from a human donor with non-small cell lung cancer who had stable disease on radiotherapy plus ipilimumab. Here the sequenced sample was peripheral blood, taken from a patient treated with radiotherapy plus ipilimumab. This chain links TRBV6-1 with TRBJ1-2; D remains ambiguous. CDR3 sequence: CASSAEGGYGYTF. The CDR3 coding sequence is TGTGCCAGCAGTGCCGAGGGTGGGTATGGCTACACCTTC.